These 10 T cell receptor beta chains share one sample of origin, sequenced in a study of CD8 T cells in ankylosing spondylitis. TCRdb redid the calling of the 5' RACE reads with MiXCR, one entry per CDR3 protein. The data hold over 75,000 distinct CDR3 sequences, with about 8.8% observed a single time. Sequencing used blood, either unsorted or a sorted T cell fraction (not recorded which). The receptors shown here come from a male donor with ankylosing spondylitis or in good health (not recorded which).

As concerns this clonotype: One base away lies a much larger clone, so this may be a sequencing read error. This chain uses TRBV7-2 with TRBJ2-7, with TRBD2 identical over 7 bases. This CDR3 comprises 16 residues. The germline gives CDR1 SGHTA, CDR2 FQGNSA. Trimming at V came to 5 bases and at J to 1 base, leaving 11 bases not matched to a gene. DNA for the CDR3: TGTGCCAGCAGCGGACGGGGGTTGGGGGGGTCCTACGAGCAGTACTTC. Its translation is CASSGRGLGGSYEQYF. Full variable domain (remainder filled in from reference TRBV7-2 and TRBJ2-7): GAGVSQSPSNKVTEKGKDVELRCDPISGHTALYWYRQSLGQGLEFLIYFQGNSAPDKSGLPSDRFSAERTGGSVSTLTIQRTQQEDSAVYLCASSGRGLGGSYEQYFGPGTRLTVT.

This CDR3 is CASSRSGDISEQYF. In nucleotides, the CDR3 is TGTGCCAGCAGCCGATCGGGGGACATCTCCGAGCAGTACTTC. This chain connects TRBV7-2 to TRBJ2-7; D tentatively reads TRBD1 or TRBD2 (6 bases each). In germline, CDR1 is SGHTA, CDR2 FQGNSA. The germline V and J ends were trimmed by 5 bases and 6 bases, with 17 bases remaining between them. The CDR3 spans 14 residues.

In its sample, this clonotype was seen many times. The CDR3 is CSASLRGPSYEQYF. CDR3 coding DNA: TGCAGTGCTAGTTTACGGGGCCCCTCCTACGAGCAGTACTTC. The chain couples TRBV20-1 to TRBJ2-7; possibly TRBD1 or TRBD2 for D (5 bases each). CDR3 length: 14 residues. Trimming removed 3 bases at V and 0 bases at J, with 12 bases between. Germline loops: CDR1 DFQATT, CDR2 SNEGSKA (reference sequence).

The V call is TRBV6-1, the J call TRBJ2-5; D unresolved. Trimming stripped 5 bases from V and 0 bases from J, with 7 bases between. Germline V gene lookup returns CDR1 MNHNS and CDR2 SASEGT. The CDR3 has 13 amino acids. CDR3 sequence: CASSPRYQETQYF. The CDR3, as DNA: TGTGCCAGCAGTCCAAGGTACCAAGAGACCCAGTACTTC.

This clonotype was found a few times. This chain joins TRBV20-1 and TRBJ2-7, with TRBD1 identical over 8 bases. This CDR3 contains 15 residues. J was trimmed by 5 bases and V by 5 bases; bases with no gene match: 14. Germline V gene lookup returns CDR1 DFQATT and CDR2 SNEGSKA (reference sequence). This CDR3 is CSASIRQGFSHEQYF. In DNA, the CDR3 is TGCAGTGCTTCCATCCGACAGGGGTTTTCCCACGAGCAGTACTTC.

This chain connects TRBV11-1 to TRBJ2-4; the D gene could be TRBD1 or TRBD2 (6 bases each). The CDR3 loop spans 16 amino acids. The germline gives CDR1 SGHAT, CDR2 FQDESV (reference sequence). The V end lost 1 base, the J end lost 2 bases, and 12 bases lay between the germline ends. The CDR3 protein is CASSLVGGPTKNIQYF. CDR3 bases: TGTGCCAGCAGCTTAGTAGGGGGGCCGACCAAAAACATTCAGTACTTC.

This clonotype was found many times. The chain has TRBV28 and TRBJ2-5; perhaps TRBD2 as D (6 bases). The CDR3 totals 14 residues. Germline CDR1 and CDR2: MDHEN and SYDVKM. The CDR3 spells CASTTRGGQETQYF. The CDR3 nucleotides read TGTGCATCGACGACGAGGGGAGGACAAGAGACCCAGTACTTC.

This clonotype was detected many times. This sequence joins TRBV5-6 and TRBJ2-1; TRBD1 matches at 8 bases. The germline V gene encodes CDR1 SGHDT and CDR2 YYEEEE. This CDR3 contains 16 residues. V gave up 4 bases and J gave up 0 bases; unmatched junction bases: 6. The DNA of the CDR3 is TGTGCCAGCAGCCAGGACAGGGCGAGCTCCTACAATGAGCAGTTCTTC. This encodes CASSQDRASSYNEQFF.

Turning to this clonotype: This may be a read error, as it is one base from a much larger clone. The J gene is TRBJ2-3, the V gene TRBV11-2, with D perhaps matching TRBD1 (7 bases). V was clipped by 5 bases and J by 4 bases, with 10 bases between them. Per germline, CDR1 SGHAT and CDR2 FQNNGV. The CDR3 extends over 13 amino acids. CDR3 DNA sequence: TGTGCCAGCAGCGGGGGGACAGCAGATACGCAGTATTTT. Protein sequence: CASSGGTADTQYF.

This clonotype came up many times. At one end, the junction sequence differs from germline, possibly due to a read error. This chain connects TRBV7-2 to TRBJ2-4; D is unclear. This CDR3 contains 14 residues. Germline V gives CDR1 SGHTA, CDR2 FQGNSA. The CDR3 spells CASSLASTENIQCF. The CDR3 bases are TGTGCCAGCAGCTTAGCCTCCACGGAAAACATTCAGTGCTTC.